This T cell receptor beta chain was sequenced in a study of T cell repertoires in cytomegalovirus infection. One entry per CDR3 protein results from TCRdb running MiXCR on the reads. This table holds about 890,000 distinct CDR3 sequences, 30% to 40% found once. The CDR3 totals 13 residues. V lost 6 bases and J 3 bases, leaving 15 bases between the germline ends. The germline V gene encodes CDR1 DFQATT and CDR2 SNEGSKA (reference sequence). This clonotype turned up a few times. Its target is unknown. The J gene is TRBJ2-7, the V gene TRBV20-1, with a tentative D call TRBD1 (5 bases). The source was cultured CD8+ T cells from PBMCs, collected from culture after CMV antigen stimulation. This sequence was found in a human donor in good health (CMV status not recorded). Some clones in this sample may be carry-over from other donors' samples. This CDR3 reads CSAPGRADYEQYF. In nucleotides, the CDR3 is TGCAGTGCCCCAGGCAGGGCCGACTACGAGCAGTACTTC.